The TCR beta chain described here comes from a study of blood T cells in healthy people across ages. This CDR3 comprises 16 residues. Trimming took 0 bases from V and 7 from J, leaving 17 bases between them. Germline loops: CDR1 SGDLS, CDR2 YYNGEE. About this clonotype: Since no conserved phenylalanine or tryptophan closes the CDR3, a read error is the likely cause.

A second PCR, run for about 7 to 11 cycles, used a sample-barcoded 5' primer plus a J-beta primer mix. TCRdb analysed the 5' RACE reads with MiXCR anew, one entry per CDR3 protein. Seen here are around 990,000 distinct CDR3 sequences, under 30% observed once, and the top ten hold 0.65% to 0.95%. The data also belong to a second study, concerning T cells of mothers and their children.

The clonotype comes from a girl aged 2-10 years in good health. Sequencing was done on a sample of blood. The J gene is TRBJ2-1, the V gene TRBV9; D is unresolved. CDR3 loop: CASSVAPHRAWNEQFL. The CDR3 region has the DNA TGTGCCAGCAGCGTAGCTCCCCATAGGGCGTGGAATGAGCAGTTCCTC.